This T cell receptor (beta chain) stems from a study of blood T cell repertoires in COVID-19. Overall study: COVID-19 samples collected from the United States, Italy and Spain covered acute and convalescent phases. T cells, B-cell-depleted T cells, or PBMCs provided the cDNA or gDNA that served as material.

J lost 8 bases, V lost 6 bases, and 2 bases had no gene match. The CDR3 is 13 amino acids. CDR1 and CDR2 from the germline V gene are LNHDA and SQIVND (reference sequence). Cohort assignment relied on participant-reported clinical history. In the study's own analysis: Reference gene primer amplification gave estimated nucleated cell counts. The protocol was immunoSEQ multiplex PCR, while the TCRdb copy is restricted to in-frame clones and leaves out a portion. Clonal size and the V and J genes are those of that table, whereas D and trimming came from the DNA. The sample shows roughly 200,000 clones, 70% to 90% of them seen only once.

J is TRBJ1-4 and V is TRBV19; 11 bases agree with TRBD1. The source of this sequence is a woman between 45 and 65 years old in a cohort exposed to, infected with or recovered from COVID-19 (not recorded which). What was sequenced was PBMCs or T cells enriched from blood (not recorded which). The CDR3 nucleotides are TGTGCCAGTAGGAGGACAGGGGGCGAAAAACTGTTTTTT. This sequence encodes CASRRTGGEKLFF.